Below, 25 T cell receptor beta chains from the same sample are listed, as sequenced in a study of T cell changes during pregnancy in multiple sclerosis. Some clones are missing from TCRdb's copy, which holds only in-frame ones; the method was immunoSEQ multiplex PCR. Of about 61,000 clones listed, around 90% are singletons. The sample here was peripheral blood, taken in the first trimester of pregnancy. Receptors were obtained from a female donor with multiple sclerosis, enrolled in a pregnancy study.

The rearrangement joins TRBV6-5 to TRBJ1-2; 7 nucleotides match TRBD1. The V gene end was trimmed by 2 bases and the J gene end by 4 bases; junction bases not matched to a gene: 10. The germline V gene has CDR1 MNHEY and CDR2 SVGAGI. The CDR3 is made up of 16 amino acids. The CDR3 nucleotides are TGTGCCAGCAGTTACGTCCCGACAGGGTCTAGCTATGGCTACACCTTC. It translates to CASSYVPTGSSYGYTF.

The CDR3 reads CSAPAPGAQHF. In nucleotides, the CDR3 is TGCAGTGCGCCGGCCCCCGGGGCCCAGCATTTT. The V call is TRBV20-1, the J call TRBJ1-5, with D uncertain. The CDR3 totals 11 residues. The V end was cut by 6 bases, the J end by 11 bases, with 14 bases between. Looked up from germline, CDR1 is DFQATT and CDR2 is SNEGSKA (reference sequence).

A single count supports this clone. CDR3 bases: TGTGCCAGTAGCGGACTAGCCGGGGAGACCCAGTACTTC. Protein: CASSGLAGETQYF. The chain joins TRBV19 to TRBJ2-5, with 8 bases lining up with TRBD2. There are 13 residues in the CDR3. V dropped 6 bases and J dropped 5; count of bases not matched to a gene: 5. Germline V CDR1 and CDR2: LNHDA, SQIVND (reference sequence).

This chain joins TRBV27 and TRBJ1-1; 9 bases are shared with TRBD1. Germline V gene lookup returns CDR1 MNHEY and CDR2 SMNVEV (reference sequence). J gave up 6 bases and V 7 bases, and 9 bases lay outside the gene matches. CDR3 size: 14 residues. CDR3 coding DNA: TGTGCCAGCAAGAGACCGGGACAGGGATCTGAAGCTTTCTTT. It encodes CASKRPGQGSEAFF.

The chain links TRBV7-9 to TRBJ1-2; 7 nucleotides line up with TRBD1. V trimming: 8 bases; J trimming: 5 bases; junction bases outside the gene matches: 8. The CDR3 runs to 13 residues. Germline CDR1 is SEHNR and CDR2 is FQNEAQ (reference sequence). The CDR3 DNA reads TGTGCCAGCGGCACGGGGGACAGTTATGGCTACACCTTC. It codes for CASGTGDSYGYTF.

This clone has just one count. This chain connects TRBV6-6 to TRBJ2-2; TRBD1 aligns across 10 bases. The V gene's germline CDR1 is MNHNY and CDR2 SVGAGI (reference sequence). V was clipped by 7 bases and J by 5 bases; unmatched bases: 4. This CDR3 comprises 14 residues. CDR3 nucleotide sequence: TGTGCCAGCAAAGGGACAGGGGAGACCGGGGAGCTGTTTTTT. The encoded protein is CASKGTGETGELFF.

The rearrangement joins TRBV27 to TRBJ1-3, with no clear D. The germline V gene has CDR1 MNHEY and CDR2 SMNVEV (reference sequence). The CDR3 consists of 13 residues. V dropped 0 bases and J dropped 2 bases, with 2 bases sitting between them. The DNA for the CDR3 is TGTGCCAGCAGTTTATCCGCTGGAAACACCATATATTTT. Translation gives CASSLSAGNTIYF.

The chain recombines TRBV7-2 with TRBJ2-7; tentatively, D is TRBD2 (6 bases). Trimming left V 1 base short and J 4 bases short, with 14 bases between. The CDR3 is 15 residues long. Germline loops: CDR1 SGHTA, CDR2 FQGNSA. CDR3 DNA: TGTGCCAGCAGCTTAGTCTTTTTGAGCGGGTACGAGCAGTACTTC. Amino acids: CASSLVFLSGYEQYF.

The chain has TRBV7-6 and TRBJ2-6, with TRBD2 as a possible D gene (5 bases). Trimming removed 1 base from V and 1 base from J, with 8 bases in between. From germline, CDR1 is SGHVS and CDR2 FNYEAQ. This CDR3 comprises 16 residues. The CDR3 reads CASSLEPGSGANVLTF. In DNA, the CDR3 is TGTGCCAGCAGCTTAGAGCCGGGGTCTGGGGCCAACGTCCTGACTTTC.

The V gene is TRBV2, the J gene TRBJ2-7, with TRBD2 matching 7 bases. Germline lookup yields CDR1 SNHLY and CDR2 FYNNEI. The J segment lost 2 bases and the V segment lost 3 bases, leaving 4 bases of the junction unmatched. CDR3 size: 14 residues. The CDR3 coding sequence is TGTGCCAGCAGTGATGGCGGGAGTACCTACGAGCAGTACTTC. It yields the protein CASSDGGSTYEQYF. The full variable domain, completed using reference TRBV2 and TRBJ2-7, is EPEVTQTPSHQVTQMGQEVILRCVPISNHLYFYWYRQILGQKVEFLVSFYNNEISEKSEIFDDQFSVERPDGSNFTLKIRSTKLEDSAMYFCASSDGGSTYEQYFGPGTRLTVT.

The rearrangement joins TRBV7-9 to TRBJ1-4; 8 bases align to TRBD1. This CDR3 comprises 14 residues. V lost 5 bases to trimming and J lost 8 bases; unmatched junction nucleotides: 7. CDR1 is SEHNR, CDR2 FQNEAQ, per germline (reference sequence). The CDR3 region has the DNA TGTGCCAGCAGCCCGACAGGGGCCAGGGAAAAACTGTTTTTT. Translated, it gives CASSPTGAREKLFF.

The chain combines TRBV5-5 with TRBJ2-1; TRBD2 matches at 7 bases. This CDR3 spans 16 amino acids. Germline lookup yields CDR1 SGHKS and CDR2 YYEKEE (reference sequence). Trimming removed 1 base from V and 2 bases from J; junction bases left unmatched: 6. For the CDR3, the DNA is TGTGCCAGCAGCTTGTGGCTAGCGGCTACCTACAATGAGCAGTTCTTC. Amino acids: CASSLWLAATYNEQFF.

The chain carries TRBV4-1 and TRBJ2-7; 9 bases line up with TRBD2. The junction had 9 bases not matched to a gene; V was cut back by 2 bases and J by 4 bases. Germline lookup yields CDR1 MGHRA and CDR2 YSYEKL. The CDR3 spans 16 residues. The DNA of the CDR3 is TGCGCCAGCAGCCAACTCCCTGGTAGCGGGGGATACGAGCAGTACTTC. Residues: CASSQLPGSGGYEQYF.

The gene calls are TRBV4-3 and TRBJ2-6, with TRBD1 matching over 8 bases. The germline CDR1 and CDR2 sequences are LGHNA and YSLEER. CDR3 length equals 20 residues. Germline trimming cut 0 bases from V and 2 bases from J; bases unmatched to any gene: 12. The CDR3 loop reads CASSQDRAGGDLAGANVLTF. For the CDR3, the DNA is TGCGCCAGCAGCCAAGATAGGGCAGGGGGCGATCTCGCTGGGGCCAACGTCCTGACTTTC.

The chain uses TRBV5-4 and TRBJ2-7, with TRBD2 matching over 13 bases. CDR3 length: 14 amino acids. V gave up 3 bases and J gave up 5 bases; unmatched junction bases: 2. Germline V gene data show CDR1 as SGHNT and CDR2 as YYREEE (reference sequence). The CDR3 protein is CASSWGLAGNEQYF. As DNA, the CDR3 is TGTGCCAGCAGCTGGGGACTAGCGGGAAACGAGCAGTACTTC.

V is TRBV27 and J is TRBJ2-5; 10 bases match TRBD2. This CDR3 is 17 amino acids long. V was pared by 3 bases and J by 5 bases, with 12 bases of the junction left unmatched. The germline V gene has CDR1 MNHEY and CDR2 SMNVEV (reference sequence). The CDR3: CASSFRVQAGGEETQYF. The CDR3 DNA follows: TGTGCCAGCAGTTTTAGAGTCCAAGCGGGAGGGGAGGAGACCCAGTACTTC.

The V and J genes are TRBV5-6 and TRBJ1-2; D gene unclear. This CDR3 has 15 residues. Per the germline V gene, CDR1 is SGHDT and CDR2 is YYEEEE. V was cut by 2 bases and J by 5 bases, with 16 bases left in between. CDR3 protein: CASSLGSRSTYGYTF. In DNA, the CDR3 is TGTGCCAGCAGCTTAGGATCACGGAGTACTTATGGCTACACCTTC.

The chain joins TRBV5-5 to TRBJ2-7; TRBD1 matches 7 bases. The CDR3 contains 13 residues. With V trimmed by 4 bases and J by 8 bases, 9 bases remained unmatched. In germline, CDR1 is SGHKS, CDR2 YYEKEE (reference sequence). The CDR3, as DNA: TGTGCCAGCAGCGCCGACAGGGTTGGAAAGCAGTACTTC. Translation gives CASSADRVGKQYF. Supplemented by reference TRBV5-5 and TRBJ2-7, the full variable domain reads DAGVTQSPTHLIKTRGQQVTLRCSPISGHKSVSWYQQVLGQGPQFIFQYYEKEERGRGNFPDRFSARQFPNYSSELNVNALLLGDSALYLCASSADRVGKQYFGPGTRLTVT.

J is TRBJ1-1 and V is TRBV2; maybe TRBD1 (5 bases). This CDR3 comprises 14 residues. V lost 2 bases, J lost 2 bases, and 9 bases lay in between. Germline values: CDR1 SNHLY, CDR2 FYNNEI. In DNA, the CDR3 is TGTGCCAGCAGTGAACAGGGAAGAAACACTGAAGCTTTCTTT. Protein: CASSEQGRNTEAFF.

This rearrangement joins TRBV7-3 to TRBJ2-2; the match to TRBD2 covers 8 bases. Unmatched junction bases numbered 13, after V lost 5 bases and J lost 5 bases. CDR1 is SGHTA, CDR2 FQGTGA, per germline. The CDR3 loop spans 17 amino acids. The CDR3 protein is CASSPGPRAGATGELFF. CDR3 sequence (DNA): TGTGCCAGCAGCCCCGGGCCCCGAGCGGGAGCTACCGGGGAGCTGTTTTTT.

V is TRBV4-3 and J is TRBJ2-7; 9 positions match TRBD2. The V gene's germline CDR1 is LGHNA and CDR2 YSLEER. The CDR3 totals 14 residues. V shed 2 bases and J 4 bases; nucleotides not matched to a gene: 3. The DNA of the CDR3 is TGCGCCAGCAGCCAATTAGCGGGAGCTTACGAGCAGTACTTC. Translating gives CASSQLAGAYEQYF.

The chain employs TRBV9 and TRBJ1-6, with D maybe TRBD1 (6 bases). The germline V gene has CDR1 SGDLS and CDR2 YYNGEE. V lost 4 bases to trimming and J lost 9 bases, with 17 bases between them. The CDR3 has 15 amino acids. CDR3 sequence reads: CASSLDSNWRSPLHF. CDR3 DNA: TGTGCCAGCAGCTTGGACAGTAATTGGCGTTCACCCCTCCACTTT.

This CDR3 reads CASSLARDRGRSDTQYF. DNA for the CDR3: TGTGCCAGCAGCTTGGCTCGGGACAGGGGGCGATCAGATACGCAGTATTTT. The rearrangement joins TRBV5-4 to TRBJ2-3; 12 bases match TRBD1. Germline V gene sequence: CDR1 SGHNT, CDR2 YYREEE (reference sequence). The CDR3 is 17 amino acids. Unmatched junction bases numbered 6, after V lost 0 bases and J lost 4 bases.

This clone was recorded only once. The CDR3 region has the DNA TGTGCCAGCTCACCAAAAGCAGGGGGCGGCGAGACCCAGTACTTC. Its protein is CASSPKAGGGETQYF. The chain carries TRBV18 and TRBJ2-5; 8 bases are shared with TRBD1. The CDR3 has 15 amino acids. The junction had 7 bases not matched to a gene; V was cut back by 2 bases and J by 5 bases. Germline V gene data show CDR1 as KGHSH and CDR2 as LQKENI.

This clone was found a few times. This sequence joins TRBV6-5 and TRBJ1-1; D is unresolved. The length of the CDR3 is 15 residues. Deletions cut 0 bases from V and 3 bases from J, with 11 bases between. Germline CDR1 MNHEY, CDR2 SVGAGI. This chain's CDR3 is CASSYSWESDTEAFF. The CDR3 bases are TGTGCCAGCAGTTACTCTTGGGAGTCGGACACTGAAGCTTTCTTT.